This T cell receptor (beta chain) was identified in a study of blood T cell repertoires in COVID-19. The protocol was immunoSEQ multiplex PCR, while the TCRdb copy is restricted to in-frame clones and leaves out a portion. The repertoire has approximately 300,000 clones, roughly 88% of them found once; the top ten carry under 4.5%. The sequencing input was peripheral blood. The sequence derives from a woman aged 45-65 years with active or convalescent COVID-19.

CDR3 nucleotide sequence: TGTGCCAGCAGCTTGGAGGTTCGGCGGGGGGGAGAGACCCAGTACTTC. Translation: CASSLEVRRGGETQYF. The V and J genes are TRBV5-5 and TRBJ2-5, with 9 nucleotides matching TRBD2. This CDR3 region has 16 residues. The V gene's germline CDR1 is SGHKS and CDR2 YYEKEE (reference sequence). V dropped 0 bases and J dropped 4; count of bases not matched to a gene: 7. The full variable domain, in which reference TRBV5-5 and TRBJ2-5 provide the parts outside the CDR3, is DAGVTQSPTHLIKTRGQQVTLRCSPISGHKSVSWYQQVLGQGPQFIFQYYEKEERGRGNFPDRFSARQFPNYSSELNVNALLLGDSALYLCASSLEVRRGGETQYFGPGTRLLVL.